This T cell receptor beta chain was observed in a study of shared clonotypes between healthy human individuals. Study conclusions and caveats: Only blood was sampled; tissue repertoires likely differ.

About this clone itself: The antigen remains undetermined.

CD45RO+ cells were combined with CCR7-negative CD45RA+ TemRA cells to form CD8 memory. V gave up 9 bases and J gave up 4 bases; unmatched junction bases: 3. Germline V gene data show CDR1 as MNHEY and CDR2 as SMNVEV (reference sequence). CDR3 length equals 14 residues. In the original processing: With immunoSEQ giving junction-only sequences and no quality scores, filtering differed. The protocol was immunoSEQ multiplex PCR, while the TCRdb copy is restricted to in-frame clones and leaves out a portion. The V and J calls and clone size are taken from that table; D and trimming were inferred from the DNA. This sample has around 690,000 clones, with about nine tenths found just once.

The receptor's source is a man younger than 35 in good health. Some clones in this sample may be carry-over from other donors' samples. The chain combines TRBV27 with TRBJ2-7; 16 positions agree with TRBD2. The sequencing input was memory CD8+ T cells from PBMCs. Regarding subset: CD45RO+ cells pooled with CCR7-negative TemRA cells. DNA of the CDR3: TGTGCCAGTGGGACTAGCGGGAGGGTATACGAGCAGTACTTC. The encoded protein is CASGTSGRVYEQYF.